Listed here are 26 T cell receptor beta chains from one sample, sequenced in a study of OX40 agonist ivuxolimab in advanced cancers. Generated by immunoSEQ multiplex PCR, the TCRdb table keeps only in-frame clones and is missing some. The table shows 68,000 or so clones, with roughly 82% occurring only once. Sequencing used CD4+ or CD8+ T cells sorted from blood, obtained in a trial of the OX40 agonist ivuxolimab. Source of these receptors: an adult with an advanced solid tumor such as melanoma, head and neck, liver or kidney cancer.

This chain joins TRBV7-9 and TRBJ2-7; D is undetermined. Per germline, CDR1 SEHNR and CDR2 FQNEAQ (reference sequence). This CDR3 spans 13 amino acids. Trimming left V 5 bases short and J 1 base short, with 9 bases between. CDR3 DNA sequence: TGTGCCAGCAGCAAAAGGCAGTCCTACGAGCAGTACGTC. Translation gives CASSKRQSYEQYV.

Points on this clone: Additional DNA sequences in this sample encode the identical CDR3. The V call is TRBV5-1, the J call TRBJ2-3; D is undetermined. The germline V gene encodes CDR1 SGHRS and CDR2 YFSETQ. The CDR3 length is 13 residues. Trimming cost V 0 bases and J 1 base, with 3 bases left between them. The CDR3 is CASSLARTDTQYF. The CDR3 DNA sequence: TGCGCCAGCAGCTTGGCGCGCACAGATACGCAGTATTTT.

The J gene is TRBJ2-5, the V gene TRBV15; D unresolved. The germline gives CDR1 LNHNV, CDR2 YYDKDF (reference sequence). V was clipped by 1 base and J by 5 bases, with 8 bases between them. The CDR3 extends over 13 amino acids. CDR3 loop: CATSRAPRETQYF. The DNA for the CDR3 is TGTGCCACCAGCAGAGCTCCCAGGGAGACCCAGTACTTC.

In this sample, this clone turned up a few times. The CDR3 nucleotides read TGCGCCAGCAGTGGGCTCGGGGCCACTGAAGCTTTCTTT. Translation gives CASSGLGATEAFF. The chain combines TRBV10-2 with TRBJ1-1; D possibly corresponds to TRBD1 (5 bases). Trimming stripped 4 bases from V and 4 bases from J, with 10 bases between. CDR1 and CDR2 from the germline V gene are WSHSY and SAAADI. This CDR3 contains 13 residues.

This chain links TRBV19 with TRBJ2-1, with D maybe TRBD1 (5 bases). Germline V CDR1 and CDR2: LNHDA, SQIVND (reference sequence). The CDR3 length is 16 residues. V lost 1 base and J 0 bases, leaving 10 bases between the germline ends. This CDR3 is CASSIVTGSSYNEQFF. CDR3 DNA sequence: TGTGCCAGTAGTATAGTTACAGGTAGCTCCTACAATGAGCAGTTCTTC.

The chain couples TRBV19 to TRBJ1-5, with D hard to call. Per germline, CDR1 LNHDA and CDR2 SQIVND (reference sequence). The CDR3 is 13 residues long. The ends were cut back, 7 bases at V and 4 bases at J, with 11 bases in the middle. This chain's CDR3 is CASNGQYNQPQHF. The CDR3 DNA reads TGTGCCAGTAACGGGCAGTATAATCAGCCCCAGCATTTT. Together with reference TRBV19 and TRBJ1-5, the CDR3 gives the full variable domain: DGGITQSPKYLFRKEGQNVTLSCEQNLNHDAMYWYRQDPGQGLRLIYYSQIVNDFQKGDIAEGYSVSREKKESFPLTVTSAQKNPTAFYLCASNGQYNQPQHFGDGTRLSIL.

J is TRBJ2-1 and V is TRBV7-8; no clear D gene. The V gene's germline CDR1 is SGHVS and CDR2 FQNEAQ. V was shortened by 2 bases and J by 3 bases, with 14 bases between the two germline ends. The CDR3 totals 16 residues. Here the CDR3 DNA reads TGTGCCAGCAGCTTAAACTTGGCAGGCTTCTACAATGAGCAGTTCTTC. It codes for CASSLNLAGFYNEQFF. The full variable domain, in which reference TRBV7-8 and TRBJ2-1 provide the parts outside the CDR3, is GAGVSQSPRYKVAKRGQDVALRCDPISGHVSLFWYQQALGQGPEFLTYFQNEAQLDKSGLPSDRFFAERPEGSVSTLKIQRTQQEDSAVYLCASSLNLAGFYNEQFFGPGTRLTVL.

There are a few counts of this clone. This chain connects TRBV28 to TRBJ1-1; 8 bases fit TRBD1. Germline trimming cut 8 bases from V and 8 bases from J; bases unmatched to any gene: 1. This CDR3 has 10 residues. From germline, CDR1 is MDHEN and CDR2 SYDVKM. The CDR3, as DNA: TGTGCCAGCCGACAGGGGGAAGCTTTCTTT. As protein: CASRQGEAFF.

The chain is built from TRBV28 and TRBJ1-4, with D maybe TRBD1 (5 bases). Germline assignment: CDR1 MDHEN and CDR2 SYDVKM. The length of the CDR3 is 16 residues. With 8 bases removed from V and 1 base from J, the gap between germline ends came to 17 bases. The CDR3 here is CASSTRVGGTNEKLFF. The CDR3 bases are TGTGCCAGCTCAACCCGGGTCGGGGGAACTAATGAAAAACTGTTTTTT.

The gene calls are TRBV18 and TRBJ2-2; D possibly corresponds to TRBD2 (7 bases). The V gene lost 3 bases and the J gene lost 4 bases, with 18 bases spanning the gap. This CDR3 is 17 amino acids long. Germline V CDR1 and CDR2: KGHSH, LQKENI. In DNA, the CDR3 is TGTGCCAGCTCACCTAACCTCCCTGGGGGGGCCACCGGGGAGCTGTTTTTT. It yields the protein CASSPNLPGGATGELFF.

V is TRBV5-8 and J is TRBJ1-2; 7 bases map to TRBD1. Germline V gives CDR1 SGHTS, CDR2 YDEGEE. The V gene end was trimmed by 0 bases and the J gene end by 6 bases; junction bases not matched to a gene: 8. This CDR3 contains 15 residues. The CDR3 region is CASSLEGAVVNGYTF. In DNA, the CDR3 is TGTGCCAGCAGCTTGGAGGGGGCCGTGGTAAATGGCTACACCTTC.

This chain links TRBV19 with TRBJ2-1; tentatively, D is TRBD2 (6 bases). The V gene's germline CDR1 is LNHDA and CDR2 SQIVND (reference sequence). The length of the CDR3 is 14 residues. V lost 5 bases and J 4 bases, leaving 12 bases between the germline ends. CDR3 sequence reads: CASSSRRDYNEQFF. For the CDR3, the DNA is TGTGCCAGTAGTTCCCGGCGGGATTACAATGAGCAGTTCTTC.

The V and J genes are TRBV27 and TRBJ1-4, with 8 bases that match TRBD1. Germline V gives CDR1 MNHEY, CDR2 SMNVEV (reference sequence). The CDR3 sequence is 14 residues long. With V trimmed by 5 bases and J by 6 bases, 5 bases remained unmatched. The CDR3 region has the DNA TGTGCCAGCAGTCTCGGACAGGGATATGAAAAACTGTTTTTT. Protein: CASSLGQGYEKLFF. Combining the CDR3 with reference TRBV27 and TRBJ1-4 gives the whole variable domain EAQVTQNPRYLITVTGKKLTVTCSQNMNHEYMSWYRQDPGLGLRQIYYSMNVEVTDKGDVPEGYKVSRKEKRNFPLILESPSPNQTSLYFCASSLGQGYEKLFFGSGTQLSVL.

The rearrangement links TRBV7-2 to TRBJ2-5; 9 nucleotides agree with TRBD1. CDR1 SGHTA and CDR2 FQGNSA come from the germline V gene. V shed 5 bases and J 4 bases; nucleotides not matched to a gene: 5. There are 14 residues in the CDR3. In DNA form, the CDR3 reads TGTGCCAGCAGCCGGGACAGGGCCTCAGAGACCCAGTACTTC. It yields the protein CASSRDRASETQYF.

Here the CDR3 DNA reads TGTGCCATCAGTGGACCAGGGGCGGGGGGCTACACCTTC. It yields the protein CAISGPGAGGYTF. The genes are TRBV10-3 and TRBJ1-2; TRBD1 is a possible D gene (6 bases). The CDR3 has 13 residues. CDR1 ENHRY and CDR2 SYGVKD come from the germline V gene. Trimming took 4 bases from V and 8 from J, leaving 14 bases between them.

This chain uses TRBV7-6 with TRBJ2-6; 7 bases match TRBD1. The germline gives CDR1 SGHVS, CDR2 FNYEAQ. Germline trimming cut 1 base from V and 4 bases from J; bases unmatched to any gene: 10. This CDR3 region has 18 residues. CDR3 nucleotides: TGTGCCAGCAGCTTAGGGGGGTACAGGGGTGCCGGGGCCAACGTCCTGACTTTC. Amino acid sequence: CASSLGGYRGAGANVLTF.

The V call is TRBV18, the J call TRBJ2-1; 10 nucleotides line up with TRBD2. Trimming cost V 0 bases and J 5 bases; bases outside gene matches: 4. CDR3 length: 16 amino acids. The V gene's germline CDR1 is KGHSH and CDR2 LQKENI. CDR3 nucleotide sequence: TGTGCCAGCTCACCACCCAGCGGGGGGGGGAACAATGAGCAGTTCTTC. Translated: CASSPPSGGGNNEQFF.

This rearrangement joins TRBV7-9 to TRBJ2-7, with unresolved D. This CDR3 is 12 amino acids long. The V end lost 0 bases, the J end lost 2 bases, and 2 bases lay between the germline ends. Germline values: CDR1 SEHNR, CDR2 FQNEAQ (reference sequence). CDR3 coding DNA: TGTGCCAGCAGCTTAGCGCCCTACGAGCAGTACTTC. It translates to CASSLAPYEQYF.

A word on this clone: Other DNA sequences of this sample code for an identical CDR3. The V gene is TRBV5-1, the J gene TRBJ2-7, with D perhaps TRBD2 (6 bases). V gave up 5 bases and J gave up 10 bases, with 22 bases separating them. CDR1 SGHRS and CDR2 YFSETQ come from the germline V gene. The CDR3 sequence is 14 residues long. The CDR3 sequence is CASREDVGGGEQYF. In nucleotides, the CDR3 is TGCGCCAGCAGGGAAGACGTGGGGGGTGGTGAACAGTACTTC.

The chain links TRBV6-6 to TRBJ1-3; no reliable D call. CDR3 length equals 14 residues. The V gene lost 6 bases and the J gene lost 0 bases, with 9 bases spanning the gap. Germline V lookup: CDR1 MNHNY, CDR2 SVGAGI (reference sequence). The DNA of the CDR3 is TGTGCCAGCAGGGGCGTGAGCTCTGGAAACACCATATATTTT. Amino acids: CASRGVSSGNTIYF.

The genes are TRBV7-9 and TRBJ2-1, with TRBD2 as a possible D gene (6 bases). Trimming left V 1 base short and J 8 bases short, with 9 bases between. The CDR3 length is 13 residues. CDR1 is SEHNR and CDR2 is FQNEAQ in the germline V gene (reference sequence). CDR3 sequence (DNA): TGTGCCAGCAGCTTAGAAACGGGGGATGAGCAGTTCTTC. Its translation is CASSLETGDEQFF.

The chain combines TRBV7-8 with TRBJ2-1; D unresolved. The germline V gene has CDR1 SGHVS and CDR2 FQNEAQ. V lost 4 bases and J 12 bases, leaving 13 bases between the germline ends. The CDR3 spans 12 residues. The CDR3 sequence: CASSSTILGQFF. CDR3 sequence (DNA): TGTGCCAGCAGCTCCACTATTCTCGGGCAGTTCTTC. Full variable domain (outside the CDR3, taken from reference TRBV7-8 and TRBJ2-1): GAGVSQSPRYKVAKRGQDVALRCDPISGHVSLFWYQQALGQGPEFLTYFQNEAQLDKSGLPSDRFFAERPEGSVSTLKIQRTQQEDSAVYLCASSSTILGQFFGPGTRLTVL.

V gene TRBV27 combines with J gene TRBJ1-5; 7 bases fit TRBD1. Trimming at V came to 0 bases and at J to 6 bases, leaving 20 bases not matched to a gene. The CDR3 covers 20 residues. Germline V gene data show CDR1 as MNHEY and CDR2 as SMNVEV (reference sequence). The CDR3 nucleotides read TGTGCCAGCAGTTTATCGGGTGTGTGGCTCAACAGGGGCGAAGGTCAGCCCCAGCATTTT. The encoded protein is CASSLSGVWLNRGEGQPQHF.

In this sample, this clone turned up once. This chain connects TRBV5-1 to TRBJ2-1; the match to TRBD2 covers 8 bases. Germline CDR1 reads SGHRS; CDR2 reads YFSETQ. This CDR3 contains 15 residues. J was trimmed by 7 bases and V by 3 bases; bases with no gene match: 9. The CDR3 nucleotides read TGCGCCAGCAGCTCCTCTTTAGCGGGATCTAATGAGCAGTTCTTC. Translation gives CASSSSLAGSNEQFF.

This clone was counted a single time. The V call is TRBV5-1, the J call TRBJ2-7; TRBD2 matches 8 bases. Germline V CDR1 and CDR2: SGHRS, YFSETQ. CDR3 length: 14 amino acids. V lost 1 base, J lost 1 base, and 1 base stayed unmatched. The CDR3 DNA reads as TGCGCCAGCAGCTTGACTAGCGGATCCTACGAGCAGTACTTC. As protein: CASSLTSGSYEQYF.

The chain combines TRBV2 with TRBJ2-3; weak D call: TRBD2 (6 bases). The CDR3 spans 15 residues. Trimming pared 3 bases from V and 3 bases from J, leaving 13 bases between. Germline V gives CDR1 SNHLY, CDR2 FYNNEI. This CDR3 reads CASSESGVGTDTQYF. The CDR3 DNA reads TGTGCCAGCAGTGAGTCGGGGGTGGGAACAGATACGCAGTATTTT.